The 18 T cell receptor beta chains below come from one sample, sequenced in a study of blood T cell repertoires in COVID-19. Generated by immunoSEQ multiplex PCR, the TCRdb table keeps only in-frame clones and is missing some. The table lists tens of thousands of clones, 81% of them singletons. The material sequenced was peripheral blood. These receptors were taken from a woman in her 70s with acute or convalescent COVID-19.

This clone was seen just once. The chain couples TRBV3-1 (or the pseudogene TRBV3-2) to TRBJ2-4, with a weak D call TRBD2 (6 bases). The CDR3 is 15 residues long. The V gene's germline CDR1 is LGHDT and CDR2 YNNKEL (reference sequence). Trimming cost V 4 bases and J 0 bases, with 10 bases left between them. The CDR3 here is CASSPLGGAKNIQYF. The CDR3 DNA follows: TGTGCCAGCAGCCCGTTGGGGGGAGCCAAAAACATTCAGTACTTC.

This sequence joins TRBV6-2 or TRBV6-3 and TRBJ1-3; TRBD1 agrees at 7 bases. The length of the CDR3 is 15 residues. V lost 4 bases, J lost 2 bases, and 5 bases stayed unmatched. CDR1 is MNHEY and CDR2 is SVGEGT in the germline V gene. The CDR3 loop reads CASSWGQSAGNTIYF. Written as DNA, the CDR3 is TGTGCCAGCAGTTGGGGACAGAGCGCTGGAAACACCATATATTTT.

This clone was picked up a small number of times. The CDR3 DNA follows: TGTGCCAGCAGCCAAGATGGGACTAGCGGAGTTTACGAGCAGTACTTC. Residues: CASSQDGTSGVYEQYF. This sequence joins TRBV4-2 and TRBJ2-7, with 11 nucleotides matching TRBD2. V lost 0 bases to trimming and J lost 4 bases; unmatched junction nucleotides: 5. In germline, CDR1 is LGHNA, CDR2 YNFKEQ. The CDR3 sequence is 16 residues long.

V usage is TRBV21-1 and J usage is TRBJ1-1; the table's D call of TRBD1 was not tested on the DNA. TRBV21-1 is classified as a pseudogene. This CDR3 is 14 amino acids long. The CDR3 reads CASSKVPGDTEAFF. CDR3 bases: TGTGCCAGCAGCAAAGTCCCAGGGGACACTGAAGCTTTCTTT.

The V call is TRBV7-2, the J call TRBJ2-1, with 8 bases matching TRBD2. V trimming: 0 bases; J trimming: 4 bases; junction bases outside the gene matches: 11. This CDR3 has 18 residues. The germline V gene encodes CDR1 SGHTA and CDR2 FQGNSA. The CDR3 loop is CASSLAGREALRYNEQFF. Here the CDR3 DNA reads TGTGCCAGCAGCTTAGCGGGGCGGGAGGCCCTTCGATACAATGAGCAGTTCTTC.

V usage is TRBV6-6 and J usage is TRBJ2-7, with 7 positions matching TRBD1. From germline, CDR1 is MNHNY and CDR2 SVGAGI (reference sequence). The CDR3 spans 14 residues. The ends lost 4 bases at V and 1 base at J; junction bases unmatched: 4. The CDR3 coding sequence is TGTGCCAGCAGTTTAAGGGGGCCTTCCTACGAGCAGTACTTC. Residues: CASSLRGPSYEQYF.

This clone was counted only a few times. The chain links TRBV11-3 to TRBJ2-1, with D tentatively TRBD2 (6 bases). This CDR3 is built from 14 residues. Germline loops: CDR1 SGHNT, CDR2 YENEEA. Trimming removed 5 bases from V and 7 bases from J, with 15 bases in between. The CDR3: CASSPSGLSNEQFF. In DNA, the CDR3 is TGTGCCAGCAGCCCCTCGGGACTTTCGAATGAGCAGTTCTTC.

The CDR3 region is CASSQGLQSSYEQYF. CDR3 sequence (DNA): TGTGCCAGCAGCCAGGGACTCCAAAGCTCCTACGAGCAGTACTTC. The chain recombines TRBV7-2 with TRBJ2-7; D perhaps matches TRBD2 (6 bases). Germline V gives CDR1 SGHTA, CDR2 FQGNSA. The V end lost 5 bases, the J end lost 0 bases, and 14 bases lay between the germline ends. The CDR3 has 15 amino acids.

V and J are TRBV10-3 and TRBJ2-7, with a tentative D call TRBD2 (5 bases). Trimming removed 0 bases at V and 4 bases at J, with 19 bases between. The germline V gene encodes CDR1 ENHRY and CDR2 SYGVKD. CDR3 length equals 17 residues. The CDR3 region has the DNA TGTGCCATCAGTGAGTCCCCCCAACCCGGTCGAGGGTACGAGCAGTACTTC. Translating gives CAISESPQPGRGYEQYF.

This chain uses TRBV6-5 with TRBJ2-3, with 11 bases aligning to TRBD2. J lost 4 bases, V lost 4 bases, and 7 bases had no gene match. This CDR3 region has 16 residues. Per germline, CDR1 MNHEY and CDR2 SVGAGI. CDR3 nucleotides: TGTGCCAGCAGTTCCGTTAGCGGGAGGGTGGCAGATACGCAGTATTTT. This gives the protein CASSSVSGRVADTQYF.

The sample holds a few counts of this clone. The chain uses TRBV6-5 and TRBJ2-7; D may be TRBD1 (6 bases). The V end lost 9 bases, the J end lost 0 bases, and 18 bases lay between the germline ends. The germline gives CDR1 MNHEY, CDR2 SVGAGI. The CDR3 extends over 15 amino acids. CDR3 protein: CASKSGASISYEQYF. In nucleotides, the CDR3 is TGTGCCAGTAAATCAGGGGCCTCTATCTCCTACGAGCAGTACTTC.

The chain joins TRBV30 to TRBJ2-5, with 7 bases matching TRBD1. CDR3 length: 12 amino acids. With V trimmed by 7 bases and J by 5 bases, 7 bases remained unmatched. Per the germline V gene, CDR1 is GTSNPN and CDR2 is SVGIG (reference sequence). The CDR3, as DNA: TGTGCCTATAGGGGACAGACCGAGACCCAGTACTTC. Residues: CAYRGQTETQYF.

V is TRBV27 and J is TRBJ2-2; D is perhaps TRBD1 (6 bases). CDR1 and CDR2 (germline): MNHEY, SMNVEV (reference sequence). This CDR3 has 13 residues. Trimming removed 5 bases from V and 7 bases from J, with 11 bases in between. CDR3 sequence: CASSKQGYGELFF. The CDR3 DNA is TGTGCCAGCAGTAAACAGGGTTACGGGGAGCTGTTTTTT.

The chain combines TRBV5-6 with TRBJ2-2; D gene unclear. Germline values: CDR1 SGHDT, CDR2 YYEEEE. Trimming cost V 4 bases and J 4 bases, with 17 bases left between them. The CDR3 covers 16 residues. DNA for the CDR3: TGTGCCAGCAGCCCGCTGGCCAGACTCTTCACCGGGGAGCTGTTTTTT. It translates to CASSPLARLFTGELFF.

V usage is TRBV7-2 and J usage is TRBJ1-6, with D possibly TRBD1 on 5 matching bases. CDR3 size: 15 residues. Germline V CDR1 and CDR2: SGHTA, FQGNSA. V was shortened by 1 base and J by 7 bases, with 11 bases between the two germline ends. The CDR3 region has the DNA TGTGCCAGCAGCTTAGAACAGTCAGGGAATTCACCCCTCCACTTT. This encodes CASSLEQSGNSPLHF.

The V call is TRBV3-1 (or the pseudogene TRBV3-2), the J call TRBJ2-3; unclear D gene. Trimming removed 0 bases from V and 4 bases from J, with 8 bases in between. From germline, CDR1 is LGHDT and CDR2 YNNKEL (reference sequence). CDR3 length: 14 amino acids. DNA for the CDR3: TGTGCCAGCAGCCAAGAGATACTTTCAGATACGCAGTATTTT. This encodes CASSQEILSDTQYF.

This clone was seen a single time. V usage is TRBV30 and J usage is TRBJ2-1; tentatively, D is TRBD1 (5 bases). Looked up from germline, CDR1 is GTSNPN and CDR2 is SVGIG (reference sequence). Trimming left V 2 bases short and J 13 bases short, with 18 bases between. The CDR3 length is 13 residues. The CDR3 bases are TGTGCCTGGAGTTCGGGTAGGGGCCGTATACAGTTCTTC. Translation: CAWSSGRGRIQFF.

V is TRBV11-2 and J is TRBJ2-7, with D possibly being TRBD2 (5 bases). Trimming removed 5 bases at V and 7 bases at J, with 21 bases between. The CDR3 spans 15 residues. Germline assignment: CDR1 SGHAT and CDR2 FQNNGV. The CDR3 DNA is TGTGCCAGCAGCACGCTCACTGCGGGCGACTATGAGCAGTACTTC. This encodes CASSTLTAGDYEQYF.